These 10 T cell receptor beta chains originate from one sample sequenced in a study of shared clonotypes between healthy human individuals. The protocol was immunoSEQ multiplex PCR, while the TCRdb copy is restricted to in-frame clones and leaves out a portion. Of 2.3 million or so clones in the sample, 93% are singletons; the top ten hold around 0.4%. Sequenced: naive CD4+ T cells from PBMCs. As to subset: CD45RA+ positively selected. Receptors were obtained from a man between 18 and 29 years old in good health. Some clones in this sample may be carry-over from other donors' samples.

On this clone itself: At the DNA level, this CDR3 is encoded by other sequences in the same sample as well. CDR3 sequence (DNA): TGCGCCAGCAGCATTGGACAGGGGGAAGAGACCCAGTACTTC. Its translation is CASSIGQGEETQYF. This chain uses TRBV5-1 with TRBJ2-5; 10 bases fit TRBD1. Germline loops: CDR1 SGHRS, CDR2 YFSETQ. The CDR3 runs 14 residues. The ends lost 4 bases at V and 3 bases at J; junction bases unmatched: 3.

The chain is built from TRBV27 and TRBJ2-1, with D unresolved. Germline CDR1 and CDR2: MNHEY and SMNVEV (reference sequence). CDR3 length: 16 residues. V dropped 5 bases and J dropped 7 bases, with 21 bases sitting between them. The CDR3, as DNA: TGTGCCAGCAGTCCCCCGGGCCTCGTCCTAGGGAATGAGCAGTTCTTC. Residues: CASSPPGLVLGNEQFF.

J is TRBJ2-5 and V is TRBV29-1; D remains ambiguous. The V end was cut by 4 bases, the J end by 6 bases, with 12 bases between. CDR3 length equals 12 residues. The germline CDR1 and CDR2 sequences are SQVTM and ANQGSEA. This CDR3 is CSVASGVQTQYF. The CDR3 region has the DNA TGCAGCGTTGCCTCTGGGGTACAGACCCAGTACTTC.

The rearrangement joins TRBV5-1 to TRBJ1-2, with TRBD1 matching 9 bases. The CDR3 sequence is 13 residues long. Germline CDR1 reads SGHRS; CDR2 reads YFSETQ. The V segment lost 4 bases and the J segment 7 bases; nucleotides outside the gene matches: 5. The CDR3 reads CASSPQGAGGYTF. The DNA of the CDR3 is TGCGCCAGCAGCCCACAGGGGGCGGGTGGCTACACCTTC.

This chain joins TRBV18 and TRBJ1-5; D remains ambiguous. V lost 0 bases and J 5 bases, leaving 8 bases between the germline ends. The CDR3 spans 14 residues. Germline CDR1 is KGHSH and CDR2 is LQKENI. The CDR3 DNA sequence: TGTGCCAGCTCACCACCGAATGATTATCAGCCCCAGCATTTT. Translated: CASSPPNDYQPQHF.

This clone was recorded once. The chain combines TRBV10-1 with TRBJ2-3; no definite D call. The CDR3 covers 14 residues. CDR1 and CDR2 (germline): WNHNN, SYGVQD (reference sequence). V was cut by 3 bases and J by 0 bases, with 7 bases left in between. The CDR3 DNA reads as TGCGCCAGCAGTGAACAAACTAGCACAGATACGCAGTATTTT. It encodes CASSEQTSTDTQYF.

As regards this clone: Different DNA sequences within this sample yield the same CDR3. V gene TRBV6-5 combines with J gene TRBJ2-3; tentative D call: TRBD1 (5 bases). V shed 6 bases and J shed 1 base, with 8 bases lying between them. CDR1 is MNHEY and CDR2 is SVGAGI in the germline V gene. The CDR3 contains 13 residues. This chain's CDR3 is CASRSRGTDTQYF. CDR3 nucleotide sequence: TGTGCCAGCAGAAGCAGGGGCACAGATACGCAGTATTTT.

This chain links TRBV7-2 with TRBJ2-1; D remains unclear. Trimming cost V 5 bases and J 1 base, with 9 bases left between them. From germline, CDR1 is SGHTA and CDR2 FQGNSA. This CDR3 has 14 amino acids. The CDR3: CASSPSRSYNEQFF. CDR3 DNA sequence: TGTGCCAGCAGCCCCTCGAGATCCTACAATGAGCAGTTCTTC.

The chain has TRBV28 and TRBJ1-2; TRBD1 matches at 7 bases. J lost 0 bases, V lost 5 bases, and 9 bases had no gene match. The germline V gene encodes CDR1 MDHEN and CDR2 SYDVKM. The CDR3 loop spans 16 amino acids. The CDR3, as DNA: TGTGCCAGCAGTCTTTCCTCTGGACAGGCTAACTATGGCTACACCTTC. It encodes CASSLSSGQANYGYTF.

The CDR3 sequence is CASHNGAYPDTQYF. CDR3 bases: TGTGCCAGCCATAACGGGGCTTACCCAGATACGCAGTATTTT. The chain joins TRBV6-6 to TRBJ2-3; D tentatively reads TRBD1 or TRBD2 (5 bases each). CDR1 is MNHNY, CDR2 SVGAGI, per germline (reference sequence). Between the trimmed V and J ends, which lost 8 bases and 4 bases, there was a span of 16 bases. The CDR3 is 14 residues long.